This T cell receptor (beta chain) was found in a study of immune evolution from preneoplasia to lung adenocarcinoma. Whole-study findings and limits: Clonality was highest in normal lung, lower in later-stage lesions apparently.

With respect to this clone: Its cognate antigen is unknown.

Sequencing was performed with immunoSEQ multiplex PCR; in TCRdb, only in-frame clones are kept and a portion is missing. Of roughly 2,200 clones in the sample, 60% to 80% were seen once. V dropped 5 bases and J dropped 7 bases, with 6 bases sitting between them. The CDR3 totals 11 residues. Germline CDR1 SGHDN, CDR2 FVKESK. This rearrangement joins TRBV14 to TRBJ2-1; D remains ambiguous. The clonotype originates from a person aged 55-85 years with lung adenocarcinoma. The sample consisted of FFPE adjacent normal lung tissue. In DNA form, the CDR3 reads TGTGCCAGCAGCTTTTCGAATGAGCAGTTCTTC. It yields the protein CASSFSNEQFF.